The 14 T cell receptor beta chains reported below all come from one sample, sequenced in a study of vaccination and CD4 T cells after COVID-19. CD4+ T cells that had been cultured provided DNA sequenced with the Oncomine TCR Beta short-read assay. TCRdb recomputed calls from the PCR reads with MiXCR, one row per CDR3 protein. The data hold 9,000 to 15,000 distinct CDR3 sequences, with 50% observed a single time. Treatment meaning: approximately 9-day PBMC culture with coronavirus spike peptide pools or control peptides (ViraFEST assay). Antigen specificity for these receptors is unknown. Source material: CD4+ T cells from blood, cultured in vitro. The receptor set was obtained from a human donor who had recovered from COVID-19.

This sequence joins TRBV2 and TRBJ2-7; D call uncertain. The CDR3 has 14 residues. V was trimmed by 4 bases and J by 5 bases, leaving 15 bases between them. Germline CDR1 SNHLY, CDR2 FYNNEI. CDR3 sequence (DNA): TGTGCCAGCAGTGCGCAGGCAGGTTCCCACGAGCAGTACTTC. Residues: CASSAQAGSHEQYF. The variable domain in full, with the rest retrieved from reference TRBV2 and TRBJ2-7, is EPEVTQTPSHQVTQMGQEVILRCVPISNHLYFYWYRQILGQKVEFLVSFYNNEISEKSEIFDDQFSVERPDGSNFTLKIRSTKLEDSAMYFCASSAQAGSHEQYFGPGTRLTVT.

This clonotype was counted only a few times. The V call is TRBV7-9, the J call TRBJ1-4, with D perhaps TRBD1 (6 bases). Per germline, CDR1 SEHNR and CDR2 FQNEAQ (reference sequence). V was shortened by 4 bases and J by 8 bases, with 20 bases between the two germline ends. This CDR3 is 16 amino acids long. This chain's CDR3 is CASSSRGGGAREKLFF. CDR3 sequence (DNA): TGTGCCAGCAGCTCCCGGGGAGGGGGGGCTCGGGAAAAACTGTTTTTT. Filled out from reference TRBV7-9 and TRBJ1-4, the complete variable domain reads DTGVSQNPRHKITKRGQNVTFRCDPISEHNRLYWYRQTLGQGPEFLTYFQNEAQLEKSRLLSDRFSAERPKGSFSTLEIQRTEQGDSAMYLCASSSRGGGAREKLFFGSGTQLSVL.

The sample holds a few counts of this clonotype. This chain uses TRBV5-4 with TRBJ2-2; 11 positions agree with TRBD1. Germline trimming cut 2 bases from V and 4 bases from J; bases unmatched to any gene: 4. The germline V gene has CDR1 SGHNT and CDR2 YYREEE (reference sequence). CDR3 length: 16 residues. The chain's CDR3 is CASSFGQGAFTGELFF. Here the CDR3 DNA reads TGTGCCAGCAGCTTCGGACAGGGGGCGTTCACCGGGGAGCTGTTTTTT.

V and J are TRBV7-2 and TRBJ1-1; 7 nucleotides agree with TRBD1. The CDR3 has 17 residues. Losses at the gene ends were 5 bases for V and 6 bases for J; bases not matched to a gene: 18. The germline V gene encodes CDR1 SGHTA and CDR2 FQGNSA. Written as DNA, the CDR3 is TGTGCCAGCAGCCGTCGACAGGGTGTCGGGCGGATGGCTGAAGCTTTCTTT. Its protein is CASSRRQGVGRMAEAFF.

The J gene is TRBJ1-2, the V gene TRBV27; the D gene is possibly TRBD1 (6 bases). CDR3 length equals 13 residues. CDR1 is MNHEY and CDR2 is SMNVEV in the germline V gene (reference sequence). Trimming cost V 5 bases and J 5 bases, with 12 bases left between them. The CDR3 DNA reads TGTGCCAGCAGTACTACAGGGATTTATGGCTACACCTTC. Its translation: CASSTTGIYGYTF.

The chain joins TRBV19 to TRBJ2-2; D gene uncertain. Trimming took 3 bases from V and 5 from J, leaving 10 bases between them. This CDR3 has 14 amino acids. Germline CDR1 and CDR2: LNHDA and SQIVND (reference sequence). The CDR3 protein is CASSMAIPTGELFF. The CDR3 DNA follows: TGTGCCAGTAGTATGGCTATACCGACCGGGGAGCTGTTTTTT.

This clonotype was counted a few times. This chain connects TRBV20-1 to TRBJ2-5, with 10 bases aligning to TRBD2. Germline CDR1 and CDR2: DFQATT and SNEGSKA (reference sequence). The CDR3 spans 16 residues. V lost 1 base, J lost 2 bases, and 7 bases stayed unmatched. The CDR3 loop is CSARAPSGGQQETQYF. In DNA, the CDR3 is TGCAGTGCTAGAGCCCCTAGCGGGGGCCAGCAAGAGACCCAGTACTTC.

The DNA for the CDR3 is TGTGCCAGCAGTTTTCAGGCCTACACTGAAGCTTTCTTT. Its translation is CASSFQAYTEAFF. The V and J genes are TRBV27 and TRBJ1-1; D remains ambiguous. The V and J ends lost 3 bases and 3 bases respectively, with 8 bases between them. The CDR3 length is 13 residues. Germline CDR1 is MNHEY and CDR2 is SMNVEV (reference sequence).

The chain is built from TRBV5-1 and TRBJ1-1, with D perhaps TRBD1 (5 bases). With 3 bases removed from V and 5 bases from J, the gap between germline ends came to 14 bases. The CDR3 runs 14 residues. CDR1 is SGHRS, CDR2 YFSETQ, per germline. The CDR3 loop reads CASSYWGGGTEAFF. CDR3 in DNA: TGCGCCAGCAGCTACTGGGGGGGAGGAACTGAAGCTTTCTTT. The full variable domain, its missing parts supplied by reference TRBV5-1 and TRBJ1-1, is KAGVTQTPRYLIKTRGQQVTLSCSPISGHRSVSWYQQTPGQGLQFLFEYFSETQRNKGNFPGRFSGRQFSNSRSEMNVSTLELGDSALYLCASSYWGGGTEAFFGQGTRLTVV.

This clonotype was found a few times. V and J are TRBV15 and TRBJ1-5; possible D gene TRBD1, 6 bases. The CDR3 sequence is 15 residues long. Germline-derived CDR1 and CDR2 are LNHNV and YYDKDF (reference sequence). V dropped 3 bases and J dropped 1 base, with 10 bases sitting between them. CDR3 DNA: TGTGCCACCAGCAGCTGGGGGGCAAGCAATCAGCCCCAGCATTTT. It translates to CATSSWGASNQPQHF.

This clonotype was recorded a few times. This chain connects TRBV6-2 or TRBV6-3 to TRBJ1-1, with 8 bases matching TRBD1. This CDR3 is 13 amino acids long. The junction had 6 bases not matched to a gene; V was cut back by 8 bases and J by 4 bases. Germline V CDR1 and CDR2: MNHEY, SVGEGT. CDR3 in DNA: TGTGCCAGCCGGACAGGGTTGGGCACTGAAGCTTTCTTT. It codes for CASRTGLGTEAFF.

Only a few counts were recorded for this clonotype. This chain uses TRBV2 with TRBJ2-6, with 7 positions matching TRBD2. The junction had 11 bases not matched to a gene; V was cut back by 6 bases and J by 3 bases. Germline CDR1 reads SNHLY; CDR2 reads FYNNEI. The CDR3 has 17 residues. The CDR3 sequence: CASRTSRGGSGANVLTF. In DNA, the CDR3 is TGTGCCAGCAGGACCTCCCGCGGGGGTAGTGGGGCCAACGTCCTGACTTTC.

The chain couples TRBV6-1 to TRBJ2-7, with TRBD1 as a possible D gene (6 bases). Germline V gene data show CDR1 as MNHNS and CDR2 as SASEGT. This CDR3 spans 13 amino acids. Deletions cut 5 bases from V and 6 bases from J, with 14 bases between. CDR3 in amino acids: CASSQQGFGEQYF. CDR3 in DNA: TGTGCCAGCAGTCAACAGGGCTTCGGCGAGCAGTACTTC.

This chain links TRBV5-1 with TRBJ1-2, with TRBD1 matching 9 bases. Germline V gene lookup returns CDR1 SGHRS and CDR2 YFSETQ. The CDR3 runs to 15 residues. J was trimmed by 1 base and V by 4 bases; bases with no gene match: 5. The CDR3 nucleotides are TGCGCCAGCAGCGGGGGGACAGGGCTTAACTATGGCTACACCTTC. Residues: CASSGGTGLNYGYTF. Variable domain in full (rest from reference TRBV5-1 and TRBJ1-2): KAGVTQTPRYLIKTRGQQVTLSCSPISGHRSVSWYQQTPGQGLQFLFEYFSETQRNKGNFPGRFSGRQFSNSRSEMNVSTLELGDSALYLCASSGGTGLNYGYTFGSGTRLTVV.